A single sample gave rise to the 28 T cell receptor beta chains below, sequenced in a study of early stage breast cancer tumors. Sequencing used immunoSEQ multiplex PCR; TCRdb keeps in-frame clones, though not all of them. This sample has around 9,000 clones; about 70% occur once, and the top ten carry 17%. The sample taken for sequencing was normal breast tissue next to the tumor. Receptor source: a person in their sixties or seventies with breast cancer.

The chain is built from TRBV7-6 and TRBJ1-4; D unclear. The V and J ends lost 5 bases and 8 bases respectively, with 24 bases between them. This CDR3 comprises 17 residues. Germline V gives CDR1 SGHVS, CDR2 FNYEAQ. CDR3 loop: CASSVVKVRGEQEKLFF. CDR3 sequence (DNA): TGTGCCAGCAGCGTTGTAAAAGTCCGGGGTGAGCAAGAAAAACTGTTTTTT.

This sequence joins TRBV7-6 and TRBJ2-1, with D perhaps matching TRBD2 (6 bases). Per germline, CDR1 SGHVS and CDR2 FNYEAQ. Between the trimmed V and J ends, which lost 3 bases and 7 bases, there was a span of 19 bases. The CDR3 totals 16 residues. In nucleotides, the CDR3 is TGTGCCAGCAGCTTGGGGACTGCCCCCAGCGGTAATGAGCAGTTCTTC. This encodes CASSLGTAPSGNEQFF.

V gene TRBV6-5 combines with J gene TRBJ2-7; D unresolved. CDR3 size: 13 residues. The V end lost 6 bases, the J end lost 0 bases, and 9 bases lay between the germline ends. The germline V gene has CDR1 MNHEY and CDR2 SVGAGI. The CDR3 spells CASSLGSSYEQYF. The CDR3 DNA reads TGTGCCAGCAGCCTCGGGTCCTCCTACGAGCAGTACTTC.

V usage is TRBV29-1 and J usage is TRBJ1-2; D perhaps matches TRBD1 (5 bases). Trimming cost V 6 bases and J 1 base, with 9 bases left between them. The germline CDR1 and CDR2 sequences are SQVTM and ANQGSEA. The CDR3 is 12 residues long. DNA for the CDR3: TGCAGCGTCCTGACAGATAACTATGGCTACACCTTC. Its translation is CSVLTDNYGYTF.

This clone is a singleton in its sample. The gene calls are TRBV7-2 and TRBJ2-2, with D perhaps matching TRBD1 (5 bases). Germline values: CDR1 SGHTA, CDR2 FQGNSA. Trimming stripped 1 base from V and 6 bases from J, with 6 bases between. The CDR3 sequence is 13 residues long. CDR3 sequence (DNA): TGTGCCAGCAGCTTAGACAGGCCCGGGGAGCTGTTTTTT. Amino acid sequence: CASSLDRPGELFF.

This sequence joins TRBV5-4 and TRBJ1-1; D possibly corresponds to TRBD1 (5 bases). The V end was cut by 1 base, the J end by 1 base, with 8 bases between. CDR3 length equals 14 residues. CDR1 is SGHNT, CDR2 YYREEE, per germline (reference sequence). CDR3 residues: CASSLPGQNTEAFF. The CDR3 bases are TGTGCCAGCAGCTTGCCTGGACAGAACACTGAAGCTTTCTTT.

The V and J genes are TRBV7-2 and TRBJ1-2; TRBD1 matches at 8 bases. V lost 2 bases and J lost 3; bases outside the gene matches: 2. The CDR3 is 14 residues long. CDR1 is SGHTA and CDR2 is FQGNSA in the germline V gene. CDR3 sequence: CASSLQGQDYGYTF. In DNA form, the CDR3 reads TGTGCCAGCAGCTTACAGGGACAGGACTATGGCTACACCTTC.

This clone was observed a single time. The chain links TRBV19 to TRBJ2-7; TRBD2 agrees at 7 bases. With 5 bases clipped from V and 1 base from J, the junction kept 5 bases outside the gene matches. CDR1 and CDR2 from the germline V gene are LNHDA and SQIVND (reference sequence). The CDR3 spans 14 residues. The CDR3 sequence: CASSPSGASYEQYF. The CDR3 DNA sequence: TGTGCCAGTAGTCCCAGCGGGGCGTCCTACGAGCAGTACTTC.

The gene calls are TRBV5-1 and TRBJ2-1, with D possibly TRBD2 on 6 matching bases. CDR3 length: 15 residues. The germline gives CDR1 SGHRS, CDR2 YFSETQ. Trimming took 5 bases from V and 0 from J, leaving 12 bases between them. The CDR3 protein is CASRFDGSSYNEQFF. The CDR3 nucleotides are TGCGCCAGCAGGTTCGACGGGAGCTCCTACAATGAGCAGTTCTTC. The full variable domain, with the rest looked up from reference TRBV5-1 and TRBJ2-1, is KAGVTQTPRYLIKTRGQQVTLSCSPISGHRSVSWYQQTPGQGLQFLFEYFSETQRNKGNFPGRFSGRQFSNSRSEMNVSTLELGDSALYLCASRFDGSSYNEQFFGPGTRLTVL.

This clone was counted only a few times. CDR3 sequence (DNA): TGCGCCAGCAGCTTGAGATCTGGGACTCCTAGGTCCTTGGGGGGCGAGCAGTACTTC. Amino acid sequence: CASSLRSGTPRSLGGEQYF. The rearrangement links TRBV5-1 to TRBJ2-7, with D perhaps TRBD2 (6 bases). CDR1 and CDR2 (germline): SGHRS, YFSETQ. There are 19 residues in the CDR3. With 1 base removed from V and 6 bases from J, the gap between germline ends came to 29 bases.

The chain has TRBV30 and TRBJ1-1; D gene uncertain. CDR1 GTSNPN and CDR2 SVGIG come from the germline V gene (reference sequence). CDR3 size: 13 residues. V was shortened by 6 bases and J by 1 base, with 12 bases between the two germline ends. The CDR3 reads CACRVAQNTEAFF. CDR3 DNA: TGTGCCTGTCGGGTGGCTCAGAACACTGAAGCTTTCTTT. Full variable domain (missing parts from reference TRBV30 and TRBJ1-1): SQTIHQWPATLVQPVGSPLSLECTVEGTSNPNLYWYRQAAGRGLQLLFYSVGIGQISSEVPQNLSASRPQDRQFILSSKKLLLSDSGFYLCACRVAQNTEAFFGQGTRLTVV.

This clone was found once. CDR3 loop: CASSQGTSLLAASTDTQYF. In DNA form, the CDR3 reads TGCGCCAGCAGCCAAGGGACCAGCCTACTAGCGGCTAGCACAGATACGCAGTATTTT. The chain carries TRBV4-3 and TRBJ2-3, with TRBD2 matching over 8 bases. V was clipped by 1 base and J by 0 bases; unmatched bases: 12. Germline V gene lookup returns CDR1 LGHNA and CDR2 YSLEER. This CDR3 comprises 19 residues.

As concerns this clone: A junction end diverges from the germline sequence, so it may reflect a read error. The gene calls are TRBV7-7 and TRBJ2-1; TRBD2 matches 14 bases. Germline V CDR1 and CDR2: SSHAT, FNYEAQ (reference sequence). The CDR3 sequence is 17 residues long. This CDR3 reads CASSLESGTSGSNEQFF. CDR3 nucleotides: TGTGCTAGCAGCTTAGAATCCGGGACTAGCGGGAGCAATGAGCAGTTCTTC.

This clone turned up a few times. This chain links TRBV4-3 with TRBJ2-1, with D uncertain. The CDR3 has 11 amino acids. V lost 5 bases to trimming and J lost 8 bases, with 7 bases between them. Germline CDR1 reads LGHNA; CDR2 reads YSLEER. The CDR3 here is CASSLGHEQFF. CDR3 coding DNA: TGCGCCAGCAGCTTGGGCCATGAGCAGTTCTTC.

The V and J genes are TRBV11-2 and TRBJ2-7; possibly TRBD2 for D (6 bases). The CDR3 runs to 14 residues. Germline CDR1 is SGHAT and CDR2 is FQNNGV. Trimming stripped 5 bases from V and 3 bases from J, with 14 bases between. The CDR3 region has the DNA TGTGCCAGCAGCCTGTCGGGACTCTTCTACGAGCAGTACTTC. Translating it yields CASSLSGLFYEQYF. Full variable domain (outside the CDR3, taken from reference TRBV11-2 and TRBJ2-7): EAGVAQSPRYKIIEKRQSVAFWCNPISGHATLYWYQQILGQGPKLLIQFQNNGVVDDSQLPKDRFSAERLKGVDSTLKIQPAKLEDSAVYLCASSLSGLFYEQYFGPGTRLTVT.

V usage is TRBV19 and J usage is TRBJ2-7, with D maybe TRBD2 (5 bases). CDR3 length equals 15 residues. Germline lookup yields CDR1 LNHDA and CDR2 SQIVND (reference sequence). The ends were cut back, 0 bases at V and 3 bases at J, with 12 bases in the middle. The CDR3 spells CASSIDRGLNYEQYF. CDR3 in DNA: TGTGCCAGTAGTATAGATCGGGGTCTAAACTACGAGCAGTACTTC.

This clone was seen a few times. The genes are TRBV19 and TRBJ1-5, with TRBD1 matching over 10 bases. CDR1 LNHDA and CDR2 SQIVND come from the germline V gene (reference sequence). The CDR3 has 16 residues. V shed 3 bases, J shed 1 base, and the junction held 3 bases outside the gene matches. CDR3 protein: CASSIDRGRSNQPQHF. Here the CDR3 DNA reads TGTGCCAGTAGTATTGACAGGGGGCGAAGCAATCAGCCCCAGCATTTT.

The chain has TRBV19 and TRBJ1-1; perhaps TRBD1 as D (6 bases). The CDR3 covers 18 residues. The germline CDR1 and CDR2 sequences are LNHDA and SQIVND (reference sequence). Trimming stripped 1 base from V and 0 bases from J, with 18 bases between. The CDR3 DNA reads TGTGCCAGTAGTATAGGTGGACAGACCACACTCTTGAACACTGAAGCTTTCTTT. It codes for CASSIGGQTTLLNTEAFF.

The chain is built from TRBV6-5 and TRBJ2-4, with D perhaps TRBD1 (6 bases). This CDR3 contains 16 residues. Germline V CDR1 and CDR2: MNHEY, SVGAGI. V lost 4 bases, J lost 2 bases, and 15 bases lay in between. This chain's CDR3 is CASSSRLDRSKNIQYF. For the CDR3, the DNA is TGTGCCAGCAGTTCCCGCCTTGACAGGTCCAAAAACATTCAGTACTTC.

V usage is TRBV27 and J usage is TRBJ2-2; maybe TRBD1 (8 bases). Germline CDR1 is MNHEY and CDR2 is SMNVEV (reference sequence). V lost 5 bases and J lost 5, with 15 bases in between. This CDR3 is built from 15 residues. The CDR3 bases are TGTGCCAGCAGTATAGGACAGGGAGGGACCGGGGAGCTGTTTTTT. The encoded protein is CASSIGQGGTGELFF.

This clone was observed a handful of times. The chain combines TRBV20-1 with TRBJ2-3, with D possibly matching TRBD2 (5 bases). The CDR3 runs to 11 residues. Deletions cut 3 bases from V and 6 bases from J, with 7 bases between. Germline values: CDR1 DFQATT, CDR2 SNEGSKA (reference sequence). DNA of the CDR3: TGCAGTGCTAGTTCGGGGGATACGCAGTATTTT. Its protein product is CSASSGDTQYF.

This chain uses TRBV9 with TRBJ1-1; possible D gene TRBD1, 6 bases. V was pared by 0 bases and J by 5 bases, with 11 bases between. The length of the CDR3 is 14 residues. Germline lookup yields CDR1 SGDLS and CDR2 YYNGEE. The chain's CDR3 is CASSVALGGTEAFF. CDR3 nucleotides: TGTGCCAGCAGCGTAGCTCTAGGGGGAACTGAAGCTTTCTTT.

V is TRBV10-3 and J is TRBJ1-2; 7 bases align to TRBD1. This CDR3 spans 13 amino acids. Germline-derived CDR1 and CDR2 are ENHRY and SYGVKD. V was pared by 11 bases and J by 6 bases, with 12 bases of the junction left unmatched. The CDR3 sequence: CAVRYRGGDGYTF. The CDR3 nucleotides read TGTGCCGTACGTTACAGGGGCGGGGATGGCTACACCTTC.

The rearrangement joins TRBV6-6 to TRBJ2-1; 7 nucleotides align to TRBD1. The V gene end was trimmed by 2 bases and the J gene end by 5 bases; junction bases not matched to a gene: 3. This CDR3 is built from 14 residues. From germline, CDR1 is MNHNY and CDR2 SVGAGI (reference sequence). The CDR3 loop reads CASSYGTANNEQFF. The DNA of the CDR3 is TGTGCCAGCAGTTACGGGACAGCCAACAATGAGCAGTTCTTC.

This chain links TRBV7-8 with TRBJ1-2, with 11 bases matching TRBD1. The CDR3 extends over 17 amino acids. CDR1 SGHVS and CDR2 FQNEAQ come from the germline V gene. The ends lost 4 bases at V and 4 bases at J; junction bases unmatched: 11. CDR3 nucleotide sequence: TGTGCCAGCAGCTCCCGGACAGGGGGCGCGAGTGGCTATGGCTACACCTTC. It specifies CASSSRTGGASGYGYTF.

As for this clone: A read error may produce the germline difference seen at one junction end. The gene calls are TRBV30 and TRBJ1-2; 8 nucleotides line up with TRBD1. CDR1 GTSNPN and CDR2 SVGIG come from the germline V gene (reference sequence). The CDR3 is 13 amino acids. DNA of the CDR3: TGTGCCCGGAGGGAAAGGACAGGGCAAGGCTACACCTTC. The encoded protein is CARRERTGQGYTF.

The chain carries TRBV2 and TRBJ2-5, with D possibly being TRBD2 (5 bases). CDR3 length: 14 residues. V was trimmed by 4 bases and J by 5 bases, leaving 14 bases between them. Germline loops: CDR1 SNHLY, CDR2 FYNNEI. The CDR3 reads CASSVSFRGETQYF. The DNA for the CDR3 is TGTGCCAGCAGTGTATCCTTTCGAGGGGAGACCCAGTACTTC.

Relative to its sample, this clone is medium-sized. The V and J genes are TRBV2 and TRBJ1-1; the match to TRBD1 covers 7 bases. The ends lost 4 bases at V and 1 base at J; junction bases unmatched: 3. CDR3 length equals 14 residues. CDR1 and CDR2 (germline): SNHLY, FYNNEI. In DNA, the CDR3 is TGTGCCAGCAGTGCACAGGGGTGGAACACTGAAGCTTTCTTT. Translating gives CASSAQGWNTEAFF.